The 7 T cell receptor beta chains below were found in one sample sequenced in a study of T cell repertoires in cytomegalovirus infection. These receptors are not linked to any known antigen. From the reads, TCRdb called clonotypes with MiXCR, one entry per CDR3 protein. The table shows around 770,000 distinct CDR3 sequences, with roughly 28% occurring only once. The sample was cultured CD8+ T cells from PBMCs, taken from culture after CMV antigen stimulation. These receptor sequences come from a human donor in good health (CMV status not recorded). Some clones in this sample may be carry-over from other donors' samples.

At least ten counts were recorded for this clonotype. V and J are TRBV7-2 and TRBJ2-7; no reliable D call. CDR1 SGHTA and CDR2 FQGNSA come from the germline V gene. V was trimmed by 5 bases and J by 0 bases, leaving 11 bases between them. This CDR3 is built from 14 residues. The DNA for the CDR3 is TGTGCCAGCAGCGACCCCGGGTCCTCCTACGAGCAGTACTTC. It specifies CASSDPGSSYEQYF.

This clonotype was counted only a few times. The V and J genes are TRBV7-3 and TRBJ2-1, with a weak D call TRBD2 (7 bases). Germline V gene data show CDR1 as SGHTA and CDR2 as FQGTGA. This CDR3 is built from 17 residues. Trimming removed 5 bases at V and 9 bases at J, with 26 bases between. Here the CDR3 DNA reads TGTGCCAGCAGCCCCCCAAGCCCGGGGGGCGGATCGGGTGAGCAGTTCTTC. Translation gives CASSPPSPGGGSGEQFF.

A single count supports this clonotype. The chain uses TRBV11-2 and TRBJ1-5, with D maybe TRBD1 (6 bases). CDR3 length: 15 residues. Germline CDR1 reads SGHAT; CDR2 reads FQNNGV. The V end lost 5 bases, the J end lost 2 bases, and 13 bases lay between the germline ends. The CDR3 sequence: CASSPGRQGNQPQHF. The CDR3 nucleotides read TGTGCCAGCAGCCCGGGACGACAGGGCAATCAGCCCCAGCATTTT.

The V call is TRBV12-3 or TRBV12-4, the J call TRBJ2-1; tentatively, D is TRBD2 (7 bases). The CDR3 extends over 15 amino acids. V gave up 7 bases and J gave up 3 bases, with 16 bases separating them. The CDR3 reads CASTLRGADYNEQFF. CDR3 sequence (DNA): TGTGCCAGCACCCTACGGGGGGCGGACTACAATGAGCAGTTCTTC.

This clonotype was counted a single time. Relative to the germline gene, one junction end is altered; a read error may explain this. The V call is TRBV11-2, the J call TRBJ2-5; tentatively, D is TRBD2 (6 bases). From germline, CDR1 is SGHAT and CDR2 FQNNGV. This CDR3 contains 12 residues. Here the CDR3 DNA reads TGTGCCAGCACCTTGGGGGGAGAGACCCGGTACTTC. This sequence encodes CASTLGGETRYF. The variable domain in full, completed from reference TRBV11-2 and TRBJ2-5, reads EAGVAQSPRYKIIEKRQSVAFWCNPISGHATLYWYQQILGQGPKLLIQFQNNGVVDDSQLPKDRFSAERLKGVDSTLKIQPAKLEDSAVYLCASTLGGETRYFGPGTRLLVL.

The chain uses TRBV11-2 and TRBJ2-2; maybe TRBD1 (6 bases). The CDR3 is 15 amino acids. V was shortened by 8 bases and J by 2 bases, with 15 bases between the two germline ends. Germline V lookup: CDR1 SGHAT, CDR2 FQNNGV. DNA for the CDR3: TGTGCCAGCGGCCCCAACAGGGAAAACACCGGGGAGCTGTTTTTT. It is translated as CASGPNRENTGELFF.

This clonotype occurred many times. The CDR3 spells CASSLRGSRVETQYF. The CDR3 DNA reads as TGTGCCAGCAGCTTGAGAGGGTCTAGGGTGGAGACCCAGTACTTC. The rearrangement links TRBV7-2 to TRBJ2-5; a possible D gene is TRBD2 (5 bases). Germline V CDR1 and CDR2: SGHTA, FQGNSA. V shed 3 bases and J shed 5 bases, with 16 bases lying between them. The CDR3 sequence is 15 residues long.